The rows below give T cell receptor beta chains drawn from one sample of a study of cytomegalovirus exposure and HLA in healthy donors. Only in-frame clones appear in the TCRdb table, and some are missing; sequencing was by immunoSEQ multiplex PCR. Among approximately 140,000 clones listed, approximately 83% were seen once. Sequenced material: PBMCs. The receptors here all came from a middle-aged man in good health and CMV-seropositive. The CDR3 runs from the conserved cysteine through the conserved F or W. D genes are given only for firm matches. Expanded clones are given a class, and other clones once, few, many or no size at all.

size	D	J	V	DNA	CDR3
-	TRBD2	TRBJ2-1	TRBV5-1	TGCGCCAGCAGCCAGCGGGGACTAGCGACCTACAATGAGCAGTTCTTC	CASSQRGLATYNEQFF
-	-	TRBJ1-1	TRBV6-1	TGTGCCAGCAGTGATCAGAGGAGGACCACTGAAGCTTTCTTT	CASSDQRRTTEAFF
-	-	TRBJ2-7	TRBV14	TGTGCCAGCAGCCAAGCTGTTTATCAGCAGTACTTC	CASSQAVYQQYF
-	-	TRBJ2-7	TRBV2	TGTGCCAGCAGGCAGGGCATTCCCTACGAGCAGTACTTC	CASRQGIPYEQYF
-	TRBD2	TRBJ2-2	TRBV10-1	TGCGCCAGCCGCGGGGGAACCGGGGAGCTGTTTTTT	CASRGGTGELFF
-	TRBD1	TRBJ1-1	TRBV9	TGTGCCAGCACCCAGGGGGGGAACACTGAAGCTTTCTTT	CASTQGGNTEAFF
-	-	TRBJ2-3	TRBV7-2	TGTGCCAGCAGCGTCAACAGGGTCCCCACAGATACGCAGTATTTT	CASSVNRVPTDTQYF
-	TRBD2	TRBJ2-7	TRBV27	TGTGCCAGCAGTCCCCTAGGACTAGCGGGAGGGCCCGGGTCCTACGAGCAGTACTTC	CASSPLGLAGGPGSYEQYF
-	TRBD1	TRBJ1-2	TRBV7-6	TGTGCCAGCAGCCAGGGGGGACAGGGGTCGGGCTATGGCTACACCTTC	CASSQGGQGSGYGYTF
-	-	TRBJ1-3	TRBV11-2	TGTGCCAGCAGCTTAGACAGGGCTGGAAACACCATATATTTT	CASSLDRAGNTIYF
-	-	TRBJ2-1	TRBV4-3	TGCGCCAGCAGCCAAACGAGGACTTCGCACTCCTACAATGAGCAGTTCTTC	CASSQTRTSHSYNEQFF
-	-	TRBJ2-4	TRBV29-1	TGCAGCGGGACAGCTTCGTACATTCAGTACTTC	CSGTASYIQYF
-	TRBD1	TRBJ2-1	TRBV27	TGTGCCAGCAGTTCGGACAGGGGATACAATAAGCAGTTCTTC	CASSSDRGYNKQFF
-	TRBD2	TRBJ2-1	TRBV9	TGTGCCAGCAGCCAGGCAGCGGGAGACTACAATGAGCAGTTCTTC	CASSQAAGDYNEQFF
-	-	TRBJ2-5	TRBV30	TGTGCCTGGAGTGTAGACAGGAGGGAGACCCAGTACTTC	CAWSVDRRETQYF
-	TRBD1	TRBJ2-7	TRBV7-8	TGTGCCAGCAGCTTCCCGACAGGGGGCTTCTCCTACGAGCAGTACTTC	CASSFPTGGFSYEQYF
-	-	TRBJ2-5	TRBV9	TGTGCCAGCAGCGGTACGGGGGTGGGCGGTCCCTTGACCCAGTACTTC	CASSGTGVGGPLTQYF
-	TRBD2	TRBJ2-1	TRBV30	TGTGCCTGGAGCATGGGACTAGCGAGGAATGAGCAGTTCTTC	CAWSMGLARNEQFF
-	TRBD2	TRBJ2-7	TRBV5-4	TGTGCCAGCAGCTTGGCCGTGGCGGGAGCGGAGCGCGAGCAGTACTTC	CASSLAVAGAEREQYF
-	TRBD2	TRBJ2-7	TRBV5-1	TGCGCCAGCAGCTTGGCCGCGGGAGTTGGTGGCGAGCAGTACTTC	CASSLAAGVGGEQYF
-	-	TRBJ2-7	TRBV27	TGTGCCAGCAGGCCTACTAGCCTAGGGCTCTACGAGCAGTACTTC	CASRPTSLGLYEQYF
-	TRBD2	TRBJ2-1	TRBV9	TGTGCCAGCAGCATCCCACTAGCGGGGGGGCCGGATGAGCAGTTCTTC	CASSIPLAGGPDEQFF
-	TRBD2	TRBJ2-3	TRBV4-1	TGCGCCAGCAGCCCAAGGACTAGCGGGAGCTCGGATACGCAGTATTTT	CASSPRTSGSSDTQYF
once	TRBD1	TRBJ1-5	TRBV6-1	TGTGCCAGCAGTGCACAGACAGGGTTCCAGCCCCAGCATTTT	CASSAQTGFQPQHF
few	-	TRBJ1-5	TRBV19	TGTGCCAGTAGTATCTCTCTAGGACGGGTGGCGGGTCAGCCCCAGCATTTT	CASSISLGRVAGQPQHF
-	-	TRBJ1-4	TRBV10-3	TGTGCCATCAGGGACTCCGGTAATGAAAAACTGTTTTTT	CAIRDSGNEKLFF
-	-	TRBJ1-1	TRBV19	TGTGCCAGTAGTATAGTCGCGGCAATGAACACTGAAGCTTTCTTT	CASSIVAAMNTEAFF
once	TRBD1	TRBJ2-1	TRBV14	TGTGCCAGCAGCCAAGATTACGACAGGGTCACTGAGCAGTTCTTC	CASSQDYDRVTEQFF
-	-	TRBJ1-1	TRBV2	TGTGCCAGCCACAGAGAAGGGAACACTGAAGCTTTCTTT	CASHREGNTEAFF
-	-	TRBJ2-7	TRBV5-1	TGCGCCAGCAGCCCGTCAATCAGGCCCGGGCGGGGCTACGAGCAGTACTTC	CASSPSIRPGRGYEQYF
-	-	TRBJ1-4	TRBV18	TGTGCCAGCTCACCTCCGGGGGGAGAAAAACTGTTTTTT	CASSPPGGEKLFF
few	TRBD1	TRBJ2-1	TRBV5-6	TGTGCCAGCAGCTTGACCGGGACAGGGGGCTTCGGGAATGAGCAGTTCTTC	CASSLTGTGGFGNEQFF
-	TRBD1	TRBJ2-2	TRBV7-9	TGTGCCAGCAGTCAGATTACGGGAACAGGGGGTCTGATTAACGGGGAGCTGTTTTTT	CASSQITGTGGLINGELFF
-	-	TRBJ1-2	TRBV7-2	TGTGCCAGCAGCCCAGGCCGGACTAACTATGGCTACACCTTC	CASSPGRTNYGYTF
-	-	TRBJ1-4	TRBV30	TGTGCCTGGAAGGGGCCAAATGAAAAACTGTTTTTT	CAWKGPNEKLFF
-	TRBD2	TRBJ2-1	TRBV9	TGTGCCAGCAGTCCCACGGGGACTAGCGGCTACAATGAGCAGTTCTTC	CASSPTGTSGYNEQFF
-	TRBD1	TRBJ2-1	TRBV7-9	TGTGCCAGCAGTTCCCTCCAGGGGACAGGGGTTTCCTACAATGAGCAGTTCTTC	CASSSLQGTGVSYNEQFF
-	-	TRBJ2-7	TRBV5-1	TGCGCCAGCAGCCCGGGACAGACGCGGGGCGAGCAGTACTTC	CASSPGQTRGEQYF